One sample yielded the 5 T cell receptor beta chains listed below, sequenced in a study of T cells in Graves' hyperthyroidism and ophthalmopathy. The CDR3 regions of TCR beta were amplified from RNA transcripts. Researchers ran a first-round RT-PCR on the TCR CDR3 using the HTBI primer set. TCRdb reanalysed the multiplex PCR reads using MiXCR and keeps one entry per CDR3 protein. The table shows about half a million distinct CDR3 sequences, with about 20% occurring only once. Sequencing was performed on blood. The receptors derive from a woman in her 70s with Graves' ophthalmopathy.

This clonotype was found a few times. The chain carries TRBV5-1 and TRBJ1-2; D is ambiguous. The ends were cut back, 0 bases at V and 3 bases at J, with 18 bases in the middle. The germline gives CDR1 SGHRS, CDR2 YFSETQ. The CDR3 is made up of 17 amino acids. CDR3 protein: CASSLDPGIRIYYGYTF. The CDR3 DNA is TGCGCCAGCAGCTTGGACCCCGGGATTCGGATATACTATGGCTACACCTTC. The full variable domain, its missing parts supplied by reference TRBV5-1 and TRBJ1-2, is KAGVTQTPRYLIKTRGQQVTLSCSPISGHRSVSWYQQTPGQGLQFLFEYFSETQRNKGNFPGRFSGRQFSNSRSEMNVSTLELGDSALYLCASSLDPGIRIYYGYTFGSGTRLTVV.

This clonotype has a count of ten or more. V gene TRBV2 combines with J gene TRBJ2-6; 7 positions agree with TRBD1. The ends lost 4 bases at V and 3 bases at J; junction bases unmatched: 3. This CDR3 contains 15 residues. Per the germline V gene, CDR1 is SNHLY and CDR2 is FYNNEI. The CDR3 protein is CASSADRDGANVLTF. CDR3 nucleotide sequence: TGTGCCAGCAGTGCTGACAGGGATGGGGCCAACGTCCTGACTTTC.

In this sample, this clonotype turned up many times. The chain couples TRBV12-3 or TRBV12-4 to TRBJ2-3; D remains unclear. V was trimmed by 8 bases and J by 2 bases, leaving 5 bases between them. The CDR3 loop spans 11 amino acids. Here the CDR3 DNA reads TGTGCCAGCCGATACACAGATACGCAGTATTTT. Its translation: CASRYTDTQYF.

This clonotype has just a few counts. The chain couples TRBV5-1 to TRBJ1-4, with 7 bases identical to TRBD1. This CDR3 has 14 amino acids. Trimming cost V 5 bases and J 5 bases; bases outside gene matches: 6. CDR1 and CDR2 (germline): SGHRS, YFSETQ. The CDR3 coding sequence is TGCGCCAGCAGACCGACAGGGCTAAATGAAAAACTGTTTTTT. Translating gives CASRPTGLNEKLFF.

This clonotype was seen a few times. The V gene is TRBV24-1, the J gene TRBJ2-3; a possible D gene is TRBD2 (6 bases). The V gene lost 1 base and the J gene lost 2 bases, with 18 bases spanning the gap. CDR1 is KGHDR, CDR2 SFDVKD, per germline. This CDR3 is 18 amino acids long. CDR3 DNA: TGTGCCACCAGTGATTTAAGAGGAGAGGCGGGAAACACAGATACGCAGTATTTT. This gives the protein CATSDLRGEAGNTDTQYF.